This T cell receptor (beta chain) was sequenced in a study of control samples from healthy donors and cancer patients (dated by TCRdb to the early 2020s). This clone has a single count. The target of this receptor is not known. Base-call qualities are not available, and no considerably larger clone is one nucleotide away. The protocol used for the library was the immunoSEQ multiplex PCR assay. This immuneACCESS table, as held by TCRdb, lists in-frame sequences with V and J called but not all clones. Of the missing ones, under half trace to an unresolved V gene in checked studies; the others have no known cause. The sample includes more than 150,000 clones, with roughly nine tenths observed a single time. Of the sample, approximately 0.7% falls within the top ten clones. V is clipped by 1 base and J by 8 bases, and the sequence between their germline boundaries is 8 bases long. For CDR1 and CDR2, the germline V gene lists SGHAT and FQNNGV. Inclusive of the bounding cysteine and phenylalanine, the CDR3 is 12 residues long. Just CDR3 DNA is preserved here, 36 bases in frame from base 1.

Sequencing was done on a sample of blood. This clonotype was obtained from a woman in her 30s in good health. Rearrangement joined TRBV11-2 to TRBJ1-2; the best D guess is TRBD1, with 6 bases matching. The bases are TGTGCCAGCAGCTTAGTGGGGGGCGGCTACACCTTC. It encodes CASSLVGGGYTF. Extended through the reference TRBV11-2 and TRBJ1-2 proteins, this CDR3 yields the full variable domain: EAGVAQSPRYKIIEKRQSVAFWCNPISGHATLYWYQQILGQGPKLLIQFQNNGVVDDSQLPKDRFSAERLKGVDSTLKIQPAKLEDSAVYLCASSLVGGGYTFGSGTRLTVV.